What follows is one TCR beta chain and its context. The target of this receptor is not known. No base quality values were provided; no much bigger clone lies one nucleotide off. The source of the sample is a study of blood T cell repertoires in COVID-19 (dated by TCRdb to 2020 to 2022). For the study in its entirety: Collaborator samples came from the United States, Italy and Spain and covered acute and convalescent phases of COVID-19. The prospective study material was composed of cDNA or gDNA derived from T cells, B-cell-depleted T cells, or PBMCs. Subjects who had been exposed to COVID-19, were actively infected with it, or had recovered from it provided the deeply sampled blood TCRbeta repertoires that made up the dataset. The repertoires were released in a freely available public database intended as a resource for research on the immune response to SARS-CoV-2. The samples were drawn from the first 160 participants of the ongoing ImmuneRACE study and from 950 to 1,500 subjects provided by 6 global collaborators. Nearly every sample came with metadata listing a de-identified subject ID, COVID-19 status, age in years and sex. Where HLA class I and class II types were available, the types were taken from metadata supplied by the sample provider, not from assay-based typing. The paper as a whole reports these results and caveats: Clinical and demographic metadata were provided uncurated, with the amount varying by source and participant.

TCRbeta CDR3 regions were amplified from genomic DNA by means of the immunoSEQ Assay, a bias-controlled multiplex PCR. The authors processed their data as follows. Within the assay, amplification of reference gene primers was used to estimate how many nucleated cells each sample contained. Sequence reads were collapsed and filtered to measure the absolute abundance of every unique TCRbeta CDR3 rearrangement. For each sample, productive Simpson clonality was calculated as the square root of Simpson's diversity index over productive rearrangements. In its TCRdb copy, this immuneACCESS table keeps in-frame sequences only and misses some clones. Where compared with another copy, unresolved V genes explain less than half of these, and the others have no known cause. The V and J calls and clone size were taken over from that table, and D and trimming were inferred from the DNA. In all, the sample holds about 230,000 clones, and approximately 80% of those were seen once. The top ten hold roughly 7% of the sample.

In the germline V gene, CDR1 corresponds to KGHDR and CDR2 to SFDVKD. V ends up 7 bases short and J 4 bases short, with an unmatched junction base count of 6. The CDR3 spans 15 residues, from the cysteine through the phenylalanine. The DNA shown is the 45-base CDR3, in frame from base 1. Whole blood was collected in K2EDTA tubes by collaborating institutions according to the institutions' own protocols. For TCRbeta analysis, collaborators shipped samples in one of three forms: frozen whole blood, isolated PBMCs, or DNA extracted from either of those sample types. Sequencing input: peripheral blood. The TCR was taken from a woman between 50 and 59 years old with acute or convalescent COVID-19. Recombination joined TRBV24-1 with TRBJ2-1, with 10 junctional bases fitting TRBD1. For the CDR3, the sequence is CATSPRDRGYNEQFF. The DNA sequence is as follows: TGTGCCACCAGCCCGCGGGACAGGGGATACAATGAGCAGTTCTTC.